These 9 T cell receptor beta chains were sequenced from one sample in a study of blood T cell repertoires in COVID-19 (dated by TCRdb to 2020 to 2022). The method behind the library was the immunoSEQ multiplex PCR assay. As stored in TCRdb, this immuneACCESS dataset retains in-frame rearrangements with V and J assigned. A fraction of the clones does not appear; measured against another copy, unresolved V genes explain less than half of the discrepancy, and the remainder lacks a known reason. In this sample the table shows about 270,000 clones, roughly 90% of which occur a single time. Clones ranked in the top ten supply about 2% of the sample. The sample comprised PBMCs or T cells enriched from blood (not recorded which). These receptors all come from a woman aged 40-49 years with acute COVID-19.

This rearrangement joins TRBV2 to TRBJ2-4, with D uncertain. Germline V CDR1 and CDR2: SNHLY, FYNNEI. The germline V and J ends were trimmed by 3 bases and 14 bases, with 11 bases remaining between them. This CDR3 comprises 11 residues. This chain's CDR3 is CASSEGPPKYF. DNA for the CDR3: TGTGCCAGCAGTGAGGGCCCACCCAAGTACTTC. Variable domain in full (rest from reference TRBV2 and TRBJ2-4): EPEVTQTPSHQVTQMGQEVILRCVPISNHLYFYWYRQILGQKVEFLVSFYNNEISEKSEIFDDQFSVERPDGSNFTLKIRSTKLEDSAMYFCASSEGPPKYFGAGTRLSVL.

CDR3 residues: CASGGRREGLFYNEQFF. The DNA for the CDR3 is TGTGCCAGTGGCGGTAGGAGGGAGGGCCTATTCTACAATGAGCAGTTCTTC. The rearrangement links TRBV19 to TRBJ2-1; TRBD2 agrees at 7 bases. The CDR3 spans 17 residues. J gave up 3 bases and V 8 bases, and 16 bases lay outside the gene matches. Germline V gene data show CDR1 as LNHDA and CDR2 as SQIVND (reference sequence).

This chain links TRBV28 with TRBJ2-5; 8 bases match TRBD2. The J segment lost 7 bases and the V segment lost 1 base, leaving 14 bases of the junction unmatched. The CDR3 spans 17 residues. Looked up from germline, CDR1 is MDHEN and CDR2 is SYDVKM. CDR3 sequence reads: CASSLSGLAGLRGTQYF. CDR3 in DNA: TGTGCCAGCAGTTTATCAGGTCTAGCGGGCCTGCGGGGGACCCAGTACTTC. Together with reference TRBV28 and TRBJ2-5, the CDR3 gives the full variable domain: DVKVTQSSRYLVKRTGEKVFLECVQDMDHENMFWYRQDPGLGLRLIYFSYDVKMKEKGDIPEGYSVSREKKERFSLILESASTNQTSMYLCASSLSGLAGLRGTQYFGPGTRLLVL.

This chain joins TRBV11-2 and TRBJ2-1, with TRBD2 identical over 7 bases. CDR1 is SGHAT, CDR2 FQNNGV, per germline. The CDR3 length is 15 residues. Trimming took 1 base from V and 2 from J; bases not matched to a gene: 2. This CDR3 is CASSLASGPYNEQFF. CDR3 sequence (DNA): TGTGCCAGCAGCTTAGCTAGCGGTCCCTACAATGAGCAGTTCTTC.

This clone turned up a few times. This chain links TRBV27 with TRBJ1-2; D is unclear. CDR1 and CDR2 from the germline V gene are MNHEY and SMNVEV (reference sequence). The CDR3 consists of 13 residues. V was cut by 6 bases and J by 1 base, with 9 bases left in between. The DNA of the CDR3 is TGTGCCAGCAGGGAGGTGGGTAACTATGGCTACACCTTC. Its protein is CASREVGNYGYTF.

The CDR3: CASNLAGGGGDTQYF. For the CDR3, the DNA is TGTGCCAGCAATCTAGCGGGAGGGGGCGGTGATACGCAGTATTTT. The chain has TRBV6-6 and TRBJ2-3, with TRBD2 matching 12 bases. There are 15 residues in the CDR3. Germline V gives CDR1 MNHNY, CDR2 SVGAGI (reference sequence). V shed 7 bases, J shed 6 bases, and the junction held 8 bases outside the gene matches.

V gene TRBV7-6 combines with J gene TRBJ1-4; TRBD1 matches 8 bases. Per germline, CDR1 SGHVS and CDR2 FNYEAQ. The CDR3 contains 15 residues. J gave up 3 bases and V 0 bases, and 0 bases lay outside the gene matches. The CDR3 protein is CASSLARGPNEKLFF. The DNA of the CDR3 is TGTGCCAGCAGCTTAGCCAGGGGGCCTAATGAAAAACTGTTTTTT.

The V and J genes are TRBV27 and TRBJ2-1, with TRBD2 matching 11 bases. CDR3 length: 16 residues. The junction had 10 bases not matched to a gene; V was cut back by 5 bases and J by 7 bases. Germline loops: CDR1 MNHEY, CDR2 SMNVEV (reference sequence). CDR3 bases: TGTGCCAGCAGTCCCGCCGGGACTAGCGGAACGAATGAGCAGTTCTTC. Its protein is CASSPAGTSGTNEQFF.

This chain connects TRBV6-5 to TRBJ1-5; TRBD1 matches 8 bases. V shed 9 bases and J 6 bases; nucleotides not matched to a gene: 13. Germline-derived CDR1 and CDR2 are MNHEY and SVGAGI. The CDR3 consists of 15 residues. DNA for the CDR3: TGTGCCAGTACCTCCGGGACAGGTGTATTTCAGCCCCAGCATTTT. Translating gives CASTSGTGVFQPQHF.